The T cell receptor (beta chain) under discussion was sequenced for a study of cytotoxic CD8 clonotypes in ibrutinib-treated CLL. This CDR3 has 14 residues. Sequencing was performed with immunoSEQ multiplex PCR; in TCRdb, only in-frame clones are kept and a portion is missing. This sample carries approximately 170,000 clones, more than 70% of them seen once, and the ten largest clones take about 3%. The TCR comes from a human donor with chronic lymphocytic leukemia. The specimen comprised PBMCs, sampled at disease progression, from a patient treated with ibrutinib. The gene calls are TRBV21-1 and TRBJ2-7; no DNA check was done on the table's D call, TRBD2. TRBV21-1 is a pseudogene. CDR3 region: CASSNTRLPYEQYF. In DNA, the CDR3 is TGTGCCAGCAGCAATACCCGACTTCCCTACGAGCAGTACTTC.